This TCR beta chain was recorded in a study of shared T cell receptors in the human thymus. Profiled with immunoSEQ multiplex PCR; TCRdb holds only in-frame clones, not every one. The sample records about 540,000 clones, 75% to 85% being singletons. This CDR3 comprises 19 residues. The germline gives CDR1 LNHNV, CDR2 YYDKDF (reference sequence). V lost 0 bases to trimming and J lost 3 bases; unmatched junction nucleotides: 9. In its sample, this clone was seen a few times. The same data also went into a second study, on human thymus T cells. From that report: Having corrective surgery for congenital heart defects, healthy Finnish infants were the ones who donated.

The rearrangement joins TRBV15 to TRBJ2-3; 13 bases are shared with TRBD2. The sample was thymocytes. The sequence came from a boy in the first two years of life with a congenital heart defect. The CDR3 sequence is CATSRETSGRAGGTDTQYF. The CDR3 DNA is TGTGCCACCAGCAGAGAAACTAGCGGGAGGGCGGGAGGGACAGATACGCAGTATTTT.